This TCR beta chain was captured in a study of blood T cells in healthy people across ages (dated by TCRdb to the mid-2010s). A note on the overall study: In model experiments, template switching captured roughly one uniquely barcoded TCR beta cDNA molecule for every two T cells. To avoid experimental bias, donors of different ages were randomly spread across the sequencing lanes. For two donors (one aged 18 to 29 and one aged 80 or older), the study analyzed two additional independent replicas of 1 million unique cDNA reads from the same blood draw. Using deep sequencing normalized with unique cDNA molecular identifiers, the study measured how TCR beta repertoire diversity changes with age. The donors were divided into four age groups: young (average around 16 years), middle-aged (around 41), aged (approximately 59) and long-lived (around 80).

From V the trimming removes 6 bases and from J it removes 9 bases, while the gene matches leave 2 bases of the junction unaccounted for. Inclusive of the bounding cysteine and phenylalanine, the CDR3 is 11 residues long. Only CDR3 DNA is held: 33 bases, read in frame from base 1. Per the germline V gene, MDHEN is the CDR1 and SYDVKM is the CDR2. Libraries were built with 5' RACE. Data came from an Illumina HiSeq 2500. A second PCR of about 6 to 11 cycles was performed with a sample-barcoded 5' primer and a J-beta primer mix. A template-switch 5' adaptor carrying 12 random nucleotides introduced a unique molecular identifier onto each TCR beta cDNA molecule. Each sample yielded at least 2.5 million CDR3-containing paired-end reads. All of the RNA was converted into first-strand cDNA using the Mint cDNA synthesis kit, with a TRBC-specific oligonucleotide serving as the primer. Following uracil-DNA glycosylase treatment, all cDNA underwent a first 18-cycle PCR with the universal primers M1SS and BC2_uni_R. The paper's data handling went like this. For normalization, 1 million high-quality reads were randomly selected from each sample, with every read carrying a distinct molecular identifier. Instead of being binned into consensus sequences, reads that shared molecular identifiers were thrown out. MiTCR, set to a Q25 quality threshold and the strictest error-elimination algorithm, was used for CDR3 identification, clonotype clustering and error correction. Lower-bound total TCR beta diversity was estimated with a nonparametric unseen species model using Euler transformation. TCRdb cleaned the public reads at Q25 with fastp, built clones with MiXCR and kept in-frame beta chains. Identical CDR3 proteins give one entry, which carries the most common genes and DNA. The V and J calls here are based on TCRdb, not the publication. In all, the sample holds about a million distinct CDR3 sequences, and around two fifths of those were seen once. About an eighth of the sample belongs to the ten largest clones.

The sample holds a few counts of this clonotype. There is no known antigen for this receptor. One base away there is no much larger clone; base qualities are not given. The research as a whole found: Compared with the aged group, the long-lived group had more naive CD4+ T cells, fewer expanded clones and increased TCR diversity, a pattern suggesting age selection. The percentage of naive T cells measured by flow cytometry correlated strongly with observed TCR beta diversity. As age increased, observed TCR beta diversity per million T cells dropped in a roughly linear way, and a significant reduction was already evident by age approximately 40. Total diversity estimates from one million sequenced T cells were considered lower bounds and underestimates. Since profiling was done on bulk unsorted PBMCs, naive and antigen-experienced compartments could not be conclusively compared. Because the CMV infection status of the donors was unknown, age-related changes in expanded clonotypes may potentially have been confounded.

Donors were a few dozen systemically healthy Caucasian individuals from Russia aged roughly 6 to 90 years. About 9.6 milliliters of peripheral blood were collected from each donor into EDTA-treated Vacutainer tubes. Ficoll-Paque density-gradient centrifugation was used to isolate PBMCs, with at least 6.5 million per sample. Trizol reagent was used to extract total RNA from the PBMCs, yielding at least 5 micrograms per sample. The percentages of naive CD45RAhigh/CD27high T cells were determined by flow cytometry on a PBMC aliquot from every donor. The sequencing input was blood. This sequence originates from a man aged 18 to 29 in good health. The chain was built from TRBV28 and TRBJ2-4, with 7 bases aligning to TRBD1. The nucleotide sequence reads as follows: TGTGCCAGCAGCTGGGACAGCATTCAGTACTTC. Translated, this gives CASSWDSIQYF.